This TCR beta chain was recovered during a study of blood T cell repertoires in COVID-19. Study overall: From the United States, Italy and Spain came samples of acute and convalescent COVID-19.

Authors' data handling: Amplifying reference gene primers gave estimates of nucleated cell counts. This table comes from immunoSEQ multiplex PCR, and its TCRdb copy is limited to in-frame clones, with some not included. D and trimming come from the DNA, and the V and J calls and clone size come from that table. This table holds approximately 300,000 clones, roughly 91% found once. Germline CDR1 is SGHTA and CDR2 is FQGNSA. The V end lost 5 bases, the J end lost 3 bases, and 8 bases lay between the germline ends. CDR3 length equals 12 residues. The chain carries TRBV7-2 and TRBJ2-7; the D gene is possibly TRBD2 (6 bases). The clonotype was recovered from a man aged 50-59 years with active or convalescent COVID-19. The sample taken for sequencing was peripheral blood. CDR3 sequence (DNA): TGTGCCAGCAGCGTTAGCGGCTACGAGCAGTACTTC. It codes for CASSVSGYEQYF.